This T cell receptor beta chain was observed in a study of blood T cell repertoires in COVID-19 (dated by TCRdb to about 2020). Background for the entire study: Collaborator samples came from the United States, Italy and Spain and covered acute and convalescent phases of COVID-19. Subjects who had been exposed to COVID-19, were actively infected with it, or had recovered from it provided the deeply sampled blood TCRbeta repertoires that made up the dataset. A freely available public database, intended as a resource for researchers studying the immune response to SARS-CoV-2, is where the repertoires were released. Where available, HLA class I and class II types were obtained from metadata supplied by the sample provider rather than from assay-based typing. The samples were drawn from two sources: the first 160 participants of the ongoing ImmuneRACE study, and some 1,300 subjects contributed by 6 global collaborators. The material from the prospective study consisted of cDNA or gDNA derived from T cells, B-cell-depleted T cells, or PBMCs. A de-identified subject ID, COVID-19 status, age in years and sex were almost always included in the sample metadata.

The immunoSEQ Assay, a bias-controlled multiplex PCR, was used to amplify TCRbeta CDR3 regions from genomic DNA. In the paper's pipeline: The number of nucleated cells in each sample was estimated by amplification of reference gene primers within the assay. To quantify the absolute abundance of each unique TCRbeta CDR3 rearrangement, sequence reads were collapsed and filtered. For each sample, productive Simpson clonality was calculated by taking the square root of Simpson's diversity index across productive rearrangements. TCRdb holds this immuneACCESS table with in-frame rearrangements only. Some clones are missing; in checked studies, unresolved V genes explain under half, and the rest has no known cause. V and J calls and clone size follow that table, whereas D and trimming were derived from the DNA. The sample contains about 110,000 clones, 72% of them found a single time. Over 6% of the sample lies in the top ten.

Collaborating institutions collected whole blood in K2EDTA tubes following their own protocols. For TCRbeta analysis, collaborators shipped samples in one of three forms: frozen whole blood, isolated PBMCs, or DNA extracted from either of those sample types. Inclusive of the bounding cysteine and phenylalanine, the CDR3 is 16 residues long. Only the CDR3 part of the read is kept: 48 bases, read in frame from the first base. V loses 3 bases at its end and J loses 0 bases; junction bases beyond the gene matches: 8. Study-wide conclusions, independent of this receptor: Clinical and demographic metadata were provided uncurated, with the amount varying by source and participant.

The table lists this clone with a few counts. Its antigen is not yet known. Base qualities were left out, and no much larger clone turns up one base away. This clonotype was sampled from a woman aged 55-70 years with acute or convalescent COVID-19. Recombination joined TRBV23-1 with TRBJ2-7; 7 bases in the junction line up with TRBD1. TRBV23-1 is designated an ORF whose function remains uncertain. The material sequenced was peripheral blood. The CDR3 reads CASSQSPGQPSYEQYF. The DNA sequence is TGCGCCAGCAGTCAGTCCCCGGGACAGCCCTCCTACGAGCAGTACTTC.